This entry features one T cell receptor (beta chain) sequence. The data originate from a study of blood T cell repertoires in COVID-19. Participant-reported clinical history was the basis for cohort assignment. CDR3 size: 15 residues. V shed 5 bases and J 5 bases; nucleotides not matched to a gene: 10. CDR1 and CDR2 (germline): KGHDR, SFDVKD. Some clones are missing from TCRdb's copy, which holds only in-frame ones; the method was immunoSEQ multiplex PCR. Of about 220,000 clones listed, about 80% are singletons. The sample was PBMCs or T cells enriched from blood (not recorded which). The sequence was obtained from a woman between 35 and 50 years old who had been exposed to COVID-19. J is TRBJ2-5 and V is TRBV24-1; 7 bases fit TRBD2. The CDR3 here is CATSAVVGGGETQYF. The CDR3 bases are TGTGCCACCAGTGCAGTGGTGGGGGGAGGGGAGACCCAGTACTTC.